This T cell receptor (beta chain) derives from a study of T cells in Graves' hyperthyroidism and ophthalmopathy. With respect to this clonotype: Its target is not known.

Germline loops: CDR1 LGHDT, CDR2 YNNKEL (reference sequence). The V and J ends lost 0 bases and 4 bases, in that order; junction bases with no gene match: 6. The CDR3 runs 16 residues. RNA transcripts gave rise to amplified TCR beta CDR3 regions. TCR CDR3 regions were first amplified by RT-PCR with HTBI primers. In TCRdb, the multiplex PCR reads were re-called with MiXCR into one record per CDR3 protein. There are over 300,000 distinct CDR3 sequences in the sample; roughly an eighth occur only once, and 34% lies in the top ten. Broader study findings: Most expanded thyroid clonotypes above 0.001 also appeared in blood. Before onset, by a median of about six months, the model predicted ophthalmopathy.

Lactation, pregnancy, other autoimmune disease or uncontrolled infection led to exclusion of patients. PBMCs were collected from a roughly 9.7 ml volume of fresh peripheral blood. The origin of this receptor is a middle-aged woman with Graves' ophthalmopathy. This chain joins TRBV3-1 and TRBJ2-1, with 7 bases lining up with TRBD1. Sequencing was performed on blood. CDR3 residues: CASSQDLGQAYNEQFF. The CDR3 bases are TGTGCCAGCAGCCAAGACCTAGGACAGGCTTACAATGAGCAGTTCTTC.